These 22 T cell receptor beta chains originate from one sample sequenced in a study of graft-versus-host responses after intestinal transplantation. Their antigens are not known. Clones were read by immunoSEQ multiplex PCR, and TCRdb kept only the in-frame ones, dropping some. This table has some 130,000 clones, around nine tenths appearing once. The sequencing used unstimulated CD4+ T cells sorted from spleen or lymph node cells, collected before intestinal transplant. The receptors shown here come from a human donor who received an intestinal transplant.

This chain uses TRBV25-1 with TRBJ1-1, with D uncertain. The CDR3 is made up of 14 amino acids. Trimming cost V 6 bases and J 1 base, with 12 bases left between them. CDR1 and CDR2 (germline): MGHDK, SYGVNS. CDR3 DNA sequence: TGTGCCAGCAGAGATTTAAGTTCGAACACTGAAGCTTTCTTT. Residues: CASRDLSSNTEAFF.

This chain connects TRBV6-5 to TRBJ2-7, with 8 bases lining up with TRBD2. CDR1 is MNHEY, CDR2 SVGAGI, per germline. The trim removed 8 bases at V and 2 bases at J, leaving 5 bases unmatched. This CDR3 has 13 amino acids. For the CDR3, the DNA is TGTGCCAGCTCGGAGGGACTAGCCTACGAGCAGTACTTC. Amino acid sequence: CASSEGLAYEQYF.

V gene TRBV6-1 combines with J gene TRBJ2-1; 10 bases fit TRBD2. From germline, CDR1 is MNHNS and CDR2 SASEGT. The CDR3 totals 16 residues. V shed 4 bases and J 4 bases; nucleotides not matched to a gene: 7. The CDR3 DNA reads as TGTGCCAGCAGTGGGAAAGCGGGGGGGCCGTACAATGAGCAGTTCTTC. This translates into CASSGKAGGPYNEQFF.

The chain couples TRBV19 to TRBJ1-1; D not certain. V lost 3 bases to trimming and J lost 8 bases, with 10 bases between them. Germline values: CDR1 LNHDA, CDR2 SQIVND (reference sequence). The CDR3 contains 12 residues. This CDR3 reads CASSIRGREAFF. The CDR3 region has the DNA TGTGCCAGTAGTATTAGAGGCAGAGAAGCTTTCTTT.

The CDR3 sequence: CASSELNTGYTEAFF. In DNA form, the CDR3 reads TGTGCCAGCAGTGAACTTAACACAGGGTACACTGAAGCTTTCTTT. This chain uses TRBV6-1 with TRBJ1-1, with a weak D call TRBD1 (6 bases). The CDR3 consists of 15 residues. Germline V lookup: CDR1 MNHNS, CDR2 SASEGT. V lost 2 bases to trimming and J lost 3 bases, with 13 bases between them.

This clone was found a few times. The rearrangement uses TRBV10-3 and TRBJ1-2; D remains ambiguous. The CDR3 is 13 amino acids. Per the germline V gene, CDR1 is ENHRY and CDR2 is SYGVKD. The V and J ends lost 7 bases and 7 bases respectively, with 16 bases between them. In DNA, the CDR3 is TGTGCCATCAAGTTTGGGGATGGTGGTGGCTACACCTTC. This translates into CAIKFGDGGGYTF.

The rearrangement uses TRBV4-2 and TRBJ1-6; no clear D gene. In germline, CDR1 is LGHNA, CDR2 YNFKEQ. With 1 base removed from V and 7 bases from J, the gap between germline ends came to 11 bases. The CDR3 runs 15 residues. CDR3 nucleotides: TGTGCCAGCAGCCAAGGAAGAGGCATGAATTCACCCCTCCACTTT. Residues: CASSQGRGMNSPLHF.

This clone has a single count. The rearrangement links TRBV5-1 to TRBJ1-5; D is perhaps TRBD1 (6 bases). The CDR3 contains 13 residues. Deletions cut 6 bases from V and 3 bases from J, with 10 bases between. In germline, CDR1 is SGHRS, CDR2 YFSETQ. As DNA, the CDR3 is TGCGCCAGCAATGACAGGTTCAATCAGCCCCAGCATTTT. Its protein product is CASNDRFNQPQHF. Filled out from reference TRBV5-1 and TRBJ1-5, the complete variable domain reads KAGVTQTPRYLIKTRGQQVTLSCSPISGHRSVSWYQQTPGQGLQFLFEYFSETQRNKGNFPGRFSGRQFSNSRSEMNVSTLELGDSALYLCASNDRFNQPQHFGDGTRLSIL.

The rearrangement joins TRBV4-1 to TRBJ1-1; possibly TRBD1 for D (5 bases). Trimming left V 3 bases short and J 4 bases short, with 15 bases between. CDR1 and CDR2 from the germline V gene are MGHRA and YSYEKL. This CDR3 has 15 residues. CDR3 region: CASSHQDREGTEAFF. CDR3 bases: TGCGCCAGCAGCCATCAAGACAGAGAAGGCACTGAAGCTTTCTTT.

This chain connects TRBV7-7 to TRBJ1-1, with 9 bases that match TRBD1. The germline gives CDR1 SSHAT, CDR2 FNYEAQ (reference sequence). V lost 5 bases and J lost 3; bases outside the gene matches: 4. The CDR3 is made up of 14 amino acids. The DNA of the CDR3 is TGTGCCAGCAGCCCGGGGACAGGGCACACTGAAGCTTTCTTT. Its protein is CASSPGTGHTEAFF.

Regarding this clone: One junction end disagrees with the germline gene, perhaps due to a read error. The rearrangement joins TRBV11-2 to TRBJ1-1, with D unresolved. This CDR3 has 14 amino acids. Per the germline V gene, CDR1 is SGHAT and CDR2 is FQNNGV. The CDR3 nucleotides read TGTGCCAGCAGCATAGACATAGCGAACACTGAAGCTTTCTTT. Its protein is CASSIDIANTEAFF.

The V gene is TRBV28, the J gene TRBJ2-7; D may be TRBD1 or TRBD2 (5 bases each). Trimming removed 4 bases at V and 3 bases at J, with 13 bases between. Germline CDR1 and CDR2: MDHEN and SYDVKM. There are 14 residues in the CDR3. The CDR3 sequence is CASSSSGTDYEQYF. For the CDR3, the DNA is TGTGCCAGCAGTTCCTCAGGGACGGACTACGAGCAGTACTTC.

This clone has just a few counts. The V call is TRBV6-1, the J call TRBJ2-7; TRBD2 agrees at 9 bases. CDR3 size: 13 residues. Germline V gene lookup returns CDR1 MNHNS and CDR2 SASEGT. J was trimmed by 2 bases and V by 9 bases; bases with no gene match: 5. DNA of the CDR3: TGTGCCAGTAGACGGACTAGCGCCTACGAGCAGTACTTC. Protein: CASRRTSAYEQYF.

This clone was counted only a few times. The rearrangement links TRBV6-1 to TRBJ1-2; 8 nucleotides align to TRBD1. The CDR3 is made up of 14 amino acids. V lost 7 bases and J lost 6; bases outside the gene matches: 10. CDR1 MNHNS and CDR2 SASEGT come from the germline V gene. CDR3 loop: CASTSPRQGNGYTF. The CDR3 DNA is TGTGCCAGCACCTCCCCTCGACAGGGGAATGGCTACACCTTC.

This chain links TRBV29-1 with TRBJ2-1; TRBD2 is a possible D gene (5 bases). Per germline, CDR1 SQVTM and CDR2 ANQGSEA. CDR3 length: 13 amino acids. With 4 bases removed from V and 12 bases from J, the gap between germline ends came to 19 bases. The CDR3 nucleotides are TGCAGCGTTGTTAGCGAGCGGTTGGCGGGGCAGTTCTTC. Translated, it gives CSVVSERLAGQFF.

V and J are TRBV2 and TRBJ2-7, with D maybe TRBD2 (6 bases). From germline, CDR1 is SNHLY and CDR2 FYNNEI. The CDR3 has 15 residues. V was shortened by 4 bases and J by 2 bases, with 15 bases between the two germline ends. Written as DNA, the CDR3 is TGTGCCAGCAGTGTCCTCCGGGACTGGGCCTACGAGCAGTACTTC. Protein: CASSVLRDWAYEQYF.

The chain links TRBV5-6 to TRBJ1-6; 8 nucleotides align to TRBD1. V dropped 3 bases and J dropped 1; count of bases not matched to a gene: 12. In germline, CDR1 is SGHDT, CDR2 YYEEEE. The CDR3 spans 19 residues. The CDR3 loop is CASSYRDRRLSSYNSPLHF. CDR3 coding DNA: TGTGCCAGCAGCTACCGGGACAGGCGCTTATCGTCCTATAATTCACCCCTCCACTTT.

The V gene is TRBV12-5, the J gene TRBJ1-5, with D possibly TRBD1 on 5 matching bases. Trimming shortened V by 1 base and J by 2 bases, and 6 bases separated the two germline ends. CDR1 is LGHNT and CDR2 is FRNRAP in the germline V gene. This CDR3 contains 14 residues. CDR3 sequence reads: CASGLATGNQPQHF. CDR3 nucleotide sequence: TGTGCTAGTGGTTTGGCGACAGGCAATCAGCCCCAGCATTTT.

The V call is TRBV6-5, the J call TRBJ2-5, with D perhaps matching TRBD1 (6 bases). The CDR3 is 15 residues long. Between the trimmed V and J ends, which lost 4 bases and 5 bases, there was a span of 17 bases. Germline-derived CDR1 and CDR2 are MNHEY and SVGAGI. CDR3 DNA: TGTGCCAGCAGTTTCCGCGACAGGCACGGGGAGACCCAGTACTTC. This gives the protein CASSFRDRHGETQYF.

The genes are TRBV11-3 and TRBJ2-1; 9 nucleotides align to TRBD2. CDR3 length: 13 amino acids. The V gene's germline CDR1 is SGHNT and CDR2 YENEEA. V shed 7 bases, J shed 9 bases, and the junction held 7 bases outside the gene matches. The CDR3 region has the DNA TGTGCCAGCAAGCGGGGGGCCCACATTGAGCAGTTCTTC. It is translated as CASKRGAHIEQFF.

J is TRBJ2-7 and V is TRBV7-9; D unclear. Germline V gene sequence: CDR1 SEHNR, CDR2 FQNEAQ (reference sequence). The CDR3 sequence is 15 residues long. V gave up 1 base and J gave up 2 bases, with 12 bases separating them. The CDR3 sequence: CASSLEAPQTYEQYF. In nucleotides, the CDR3 is TGTGCCAGCAGCTTAGAAGCCCCCCAGACCTACGAGCAGTACTTC.

The chain is built from TRBV14 and TRBJ1-5; D unresolved. V lost 1 base to trimming and J lost 9 bases, with 16 bases between them. Germline-derived CDR1 and CDR2 are SGHDN and FVKESK. The CDR3 contains 15 residues. The CDR3: CASSQVNRAQGPQHF. In DNA form, the CDR3 reads TGTGCCAGCAGCCAAGTAAATAGAGCCCAAGGGCCCCAGCATTTT.